This TCR beta chain originates from a study of blood T cell repertoires in COVID-19. In the authors' workflow: Amplification from reference gene primers served as the basis for estimated nucleated cell counts. Profiling relied on immunoSEQ multiplex PCR, and the TCRdb table lists in-frame clones only, not all of them. V and J calls plus clone size are reproduced from that table; the DNA served to infer D and trimming. The sample consists of about 240,000 clones, approximately 90% of them appearing once. Residents of about two dozen US areas, aged roughly 18 to 89 years, made up the participants. Clinical histories supplied by participants themselves formed the basis of cohort assignment. This clone was observed once. V was clipped by 6 bases and J by 5 bases; unmatched bases: 6. Germline CDR1 MDHEN, CDR2 SYDVKM. CDR3 length: 13 residues.

The chain employs TRBV28 and TRBJ2-5; the match to TRBD2 covers 7 bases. Sequenced input: PBMCs or T cells enriched from blood (not recorded which). The TCR was taken from a woman aged 25 to 39 who had recovered from COVID-19. CDR3 loop: CASRKSGTETQYF. In DNA form, the CDR3 reads TGTGCCAGCAGAAAGAGCGGGACTGAGACCCAGTACTTC. Full variable domain (missing parts from reference TRBV28 and TRBJ2-5): DVKVTQSSRYLVKRTGEKVFLECVQDMDHENMFWYRQDPGLGLRLIYFSYDVKMKEKGDIPEGYSVSREKKERFSLILESASTNQTSMYLCASRKSGTETQYFGPGTRLLVL.